These 30 T cell receptor beta chains share one sample of origin, sequenced in a study of blood T cell repertoires in COVID-19. Measured with immunoSEQ multiplex PCR; TCRdb has only the in-frame clones, and not every one. The sample contains approximately 130,000 clones, about 80% of which appear only once. The sequenced sample was peripheral blood. Every receptor here comes from a human donor in a cohort sampled during active COVID-19.

The chain couples TRBV5-1 to TRBJ2-3, with D hard to call. Per the germline V gene, CDR1 is SGHRS and CDR2 is YFSETQ. The CDR3 loop spans 15 amino acids. Trimming stripped 0 bases from V and 0 bases from J, with 8 bases between. The CDR3 loop is CASSLAGPSTDTQYF. CDR3 nucleotides: TGCGCCAGCAGCTTGGCAGGCCCCAGCACAGATACGCAGTATTTT.

V gene TRBV6-5 combines with J gene TRBJ1-1; 7 bases line up with TRBD1. V lost 0 bases to trimming and J lost 7 bases; unmatched junction nucleotides: 8. This CDR3 has 15 residues. CDR1 MNHEY and CDR2 SVGAGI come from the germline V gene. CDR3 amino acids: CASSYSNRPGGEAFF. The CDR3 DNA sequence: TGTGCCAGCAGTTACTCGAATCGGCCAGGGGGTGAAGCTTTCTTT.

The rearrangement uses TRBV5-1 and TRBJ1-3, with D possibly matching TRBD1 (6 bases). The CDR3 contains 15 residues. From germline, CDR1 is SGHRS and CDR2 YFSETQ. Between the trimmed V and J ends, which lost 2 bases and 1 base, there was a span of 10 bases. The chain's CDR3 is CASSFSGVSGNTIYF. CDR3 in DNA: TGCGCCAGCAGCTTCTCAGGGGTGTCTGGAAACACCATATATTTT.

The chain recombines TRBV24-1 with TRBJ1-2; 9 bases map to TRBD1. Germline CDR1 is KGHDR and CDR2 is SFDVKD. The CDR3 covers 13 residues. The V and J ends lost 9 bases and 8 bases, in that order; junction bases with no gene match: 9. The CDR3 DNA follows: TGTGCCACCTACACAGGGGGCGCGGAGGGCTACACCTTC. Translation gives CATYTGGAEGYTF.

V gene TRBV7-9 combines with J gene TRBJ1-5, with 10 bases that match TRBD1. The germline CDR1 and CDR2 sequences are SEHNR and FQNEAQ (reference sequence). The junction had 7 bases not matched to a gene; V was cut back by 2 bases and J by 6 bases. This CDR3 region has 16 residues. CDR3: CASSLWDRGGSQPQHF. The DNA for the CDR3 is TGTGCCAGCAGCTTATGGGACAGGGGAGGAAGTCAGCCCCAGCATTTT.

This chain joins TRBV7-8 and TRBJ1-3; 7 positions agree with TRBD1. The CDR3 has 15 residues. CDR1 is SGHVS and CDR2 is FQNEAQ in the germline V gene. After removal of 5 bases from V and 2 bases from J, the junction contained 6 bases not matched to a gene. The CDR3, as DNA: TGTGCCAGCAGCCCCCGGGACAGCGCTGGAAACACCATATATTTT. Translated: CASSPRDSAGNTIYF. Variable domain in full (rest from reference TRBV7-8 and TRBJ1-3): GAGVSQSPRYKVAKRGQDVALRCDPISGHVSLFWYQQALGQGPEFLTYFQNEAQLDKSGLPSDRFFAERPEGSVSTLKIQRTQQEDSAVYLCASSPRDSAGNTIYFGEGSWLTVV.

The chain recombines TRBV6-5 with TRBJ1-6; 8 bases map to TRBD1. V lost 7 bases to trimming and J lost 2 bases; unmatched junction nucleotides: 4. Germline CDR1 MNHEY, CDR2 SVGAGI. The CDR3 spans 15 residues. The CDR3 protein is CASNGQGPYNSPLHF. CDR3 DNA sequence: TGTGCCAGCAACGGACAGGGTCCCTATAATTCACCCCTCCACTTT.

Comment on this clone: One end of the junction is discordant with germline, which a read error may explain. The V gene is TRBV5-4, the J gene TRBJ1-6, with TRBD1 matching over 10 bases. The germline gives CDR1 SGHNT, CDR2 YYREEE (reference sequence). The CDR3 extends over 14 amino acids. CDR3: CASSWTGGNSHLHF. As DNA, the CDR3 is TGTGCCAGCAGCTGGACAGGGGGGAATTCACACCTCCACTTT.

The genes are TRBV12-2 and TRBJ1-1; no DNA check was done on the table's D call, TRBD1. TRBV12-2 is a pseudogene locus. The CDR3 runs to 16 residues. The CDR3 DNA follows: TGTGCAAGTCGCTCCCGACAGGGCGGAGTGAACACTGAAGCTTTCTTT. Its translation is CASRSRQGGVNTEAFF.

The J gene is TRBJ2-5, the V gene TRBV5-5; a weak D match, TRBD1 (6 bases). Germline CDR1 and CDR2: SGHKS and YYEKEE (reference sequence). The CDR3 runs 17 residues. Trimming removed 4 bases at V and 5 bases at J, with 24 bases between. The CDR3 reads CASSAKPGVGRRETQYF. CDR3 in DNA: TGTGCCAGCAGCGCGAAACCAGGGGTAGGGCGGCGGGAGACCCAGTACTTC.

CDR3 DNA sequence: TGTGCCAGCAGCTCCAGACTAGCGGGGCTATCCTACGAGCAGTACTTC. Its translation: CASSSRLAGLSYEQYF. V gene TRBV11-2 combines with J gene TRBJ2-7; 11 positions agree with TRBD2. CDR1 SGHAT and CDR2 FQNNGV come from the germline V gene. This CDR3 contains 16 residues. With 4 bases clipped from V and 1 base from J, the junction kept 6 bases outside the gene matches.

The chain recombines TRBV29-1 with TRBJ1-2, with a weak D call TRBD1 (5 bases). In germline, CDR1 is SQVTM, CDR2 ANQGSEA. V shed 1 base and J shed 4 bases, with 13 bases lying between them. This CDR3 contains 14 residues. CDR3 amino acids: CSVEGLPGGYGYTF. The CDR3 DNA sequence: TGCAGCGTTGAAGGTCTCCCGGGGGGCTATGGCTACACCTTC.

V is TRBV28 and J is TRBJ1-6, with D uncertain. Between the trimmed V and J ends, which lost 8 bases and 4 bases, there was a span of 15 bases. The CDR3 has 15 residues. CDR1 and CDR2 from the germline V gene are MDHEN and SYDVKM. CDR3 amino acids: CASGGELTYNSPLHF. The CDR3 DNA follows: TGTGCCAGCGGAGGCGAGCTTACTTATAATTCACCCCTCCACTTT.

The chain uses TRBV6-5 and TRBJ1-5, with D possibly matching TRBD1 (5 bases). The CDR3 runs to 14 residues. From germline, CDR1 is MNHEY and CDR2 SVGAGI. V was trimmed by 6 bases and J by 5 bases, leaving 14 bases between them. The DNA for the CDR3 is TGTGCCAGCAGGTTGGACAAGAGATATCAGCCCCAGCATTTT. Translating gives CASRLDKRYQPQHF.

The rearrangement links TRBV5-4 to TRBJ2-1; D is possibly TRBD2 (5 bases). CDR3 size: 13 residues. Germline values: CDR1 SGHNT, CDR2 YYREEE (reference sequence). Trimming cost V 4 bases and J 5 bases, with 10 bases left between them. CDR3 nucleotide sequence: TGTGCCAGCAGCACCGGACTGGACAATGAGCAGTTCTTC. Translated, it gives CASSTGLDNEQFF.

V and J are TRBV3-1 (or the pseudogene TRBV3-2) and TRBJ2-7, with 9 bases that match TRBD2. Germline CDR1 and CDR2: LGHDT and YNNKEL (reference sequence). This CDR3 has 16 residues. Losses at the gene ends were 4 bases for V and 0 bases for J; bases not matched to a gene: 7. DNA of the CDR3: TGTGCCAGCAGCCGCGGACTAGCGTTGAGCTCCTACGAGCAGTACTTC. Its protein is CASSRGLALSSYEQYF.

This clone rates as medium-sized. This chain's CDR3 is CASSQDRGPDLGAFF. CDR3 in DNA: TGCGCCAGCAGCCAGGACAGGGGCCCAGACTTGGGAGCTTTCTTT. This chain uses TRBV4-1 with TRBJ1-1; 9 bases align to TRBD1. The CDR3 has 15 residues. Germline V gene sequence: CDR1 MGHRA, CDR2 YSYEKL. J lost 10 bases, V lost 3 bases, and 12 bases had no gene match.

The chain uses TRBV6-5 and TRBJ2-7, with a weak D call TRBD1 (5 bases). The CDR3 runs to 13 residues. Germline loops: CDR1 MNHEY, CDR2 SVGAGI. V was pared by 8 bases and J by 0 bases, with 11 bases between. Here the CDR3 DNA reads TGTGCCAGCGAGAAGACAGACTCCTACGAGCAGTACTTC. Its translation is CASEKTDSYEQYF.

In its sample, this clone was seen once. The rearrangement uses TRBV10-3 and TRBJ1-6; 11 bases match TRBD1. Germline-derived CDR1 and CDR2 are ENHRY and SYGVKD. CDR3 length: 16 residues. J gave up 8 bases and V 3 bases, and 6 bases lay outside the gene matches. CDR3 sequence (DNA): TGTGCCATCAGTGAAGGGGGGGACAGGGGGGATTCACCCCTCCACTTT. Translating gives CAISEGGDRGDSPLHF.

V usage is TRBV11-2 and J usage is TRBJ1-1, with 10 bases lining up with TRBD1. Trimming cost V 6 bases and J 5 bases; bases outside gene matches: 3. There are 13 residues in the CDR3. CDR1 and CDR2 (germline): SGHAT, FQNNGV. CDR3 protein: CASRTGGLTEAFF. As DNA, the CDR3 is TGTGCCAGCAGGACAGGGGGCCTGACTGAAGCTTTCTTT. Based on the CDR3 plus reference TRBV11-2 and TRBJ1-1, the full variable domain is EAGVAQSPRYKIIEKRQSVAFWCNPISGHATLYWYQQILGQGPKLLIQFQNNGVVDDSQLPKDRFSAERLKGVDSTLKIQPAKLEDSAVYLCASRTGGLTEAFFGQGTRLTVV.

This clone occurred once. The rearrangement links TRBV6-2 or TRBV6-3 to TRBJ1-1; 11 nucleotides align to TRBD1. Germline loops: CDR1 MNHEY, CDR2 SVGEGT. Trimming removed 5 bases from V and 3 bases from J; junction bases left unmatched: 8. This CDR3 has 16 residues. The CDR3 protein is CASSTPGQGVDTEAFF. Here the CDR3 DNA reads TGTGCCAGCAGTACCCCGGGACAGGGGGTTGACACTGAAGCTTTCTTT.

The gene calls are TRBV5-6 and TRBJ2-7; 9 bases agree with TRBD1. From germline, CDR1 is SGHDT and CDR2 YYEEEE. The CDR3 extends over 17 amino acids. Losses at the gene ends were 4 bases for V and 0 bases for J; bases not matched to a gene: 11. CDR3 sequence reads: CASSRPGTGIGSYEQYF. CDR3 DNA sequence: TGTGCCAGCAGCCGTCCCGGGACAGGGATCGGCTCCTACGAGCAGTACTTC.

This clone has just a few counts. V is TRBV7-9 and J is TRBJ1-1, with D uncertain. V was cut by 3 bases and J by 6 bases, with 8 bases left in between. The CDR3 covers 12 residues. In germline, CDR1 is SEHNR, CDR2 FQNEAQ (reference sequence). The CDR3 DNA sequence: TGTGCCAGCAGCTTCGAGGTCTCTGAAGCTTTCTTT. Its protein is CASSFEVSEAFF.

The chain joins TRBV5-4 to TRBJ1-5; 7 positions match TRBD1. This CDR3 contains 17 residues. Germline lookup yields CDR1 SGHNT and CDR2 YYREEE (reference sequence). Trimming removed 4 bases from V and 5 bases from J; junction bases left unmatched: 15. CDR3 region: CASSTTGEGATDQPQHF. The CDR3 nucleotides are TGTGCCAGCAGCACAACCGGTGAGGGGGCGACGGATCAGCCCCAGCATTTT. Using reference TRBV5-4 and TRBJ1-5 for the parts outside the CDR3, the full variable domain is ETGVTQSPTHLIKTRGQQVTLRCSSQSGHNTVSWYQQALGQGPQFIFQYYREEENGRGNFPPRFSGLQFPNYSSELNVNALELDDSALYLCASSTTGEGATDQPQHFGDGTRLSIL.

This rearrangement joins TRBV2 to TRBJ2-2; weak D call: TRBD1 (6 bases). CDR1 is SNHLY and CDR2 is FYNNEI in the germline V gene. The CDR3 covers 15 residues. The V end was cut by 1 base, the J end by 7 bases, with 13 bases between. CDR3 sequence (DNA): TGTGCCAGCAGTGAAGAGCTGGGGGCAATCGGGGAGCTGTTTTTT. Translation gives CASSEELGAIGELFF.

DNA for the CDR3: TGTGCCTGGAGTGTAGGTAGGGGGCGGACTGAAGCTTTCTTT. Residues: CAWSVGRGRTEAFF. This chain links TRBV30 with TRBJ1-1; 7 bases fit TRBD1. V was clipped by 0 bases and J by 5 bases; unmatched bases: 6. Germline lookup yields CDR1 GTSNPN and CDR2 SVGIG (reference sequence). The CDR3 covers 14 residues.

This chain joins TRBV6-5 and TRBJ1-1, with D hard to call. The V gene's germline CDR1 is MNHEY and CDR2 SVGAGI. V was shortened by 6 bases and J by 2 bases, with 7 bases between the two germline ends. The CDR3 spans 12 residues. CDR3 DNA: TGTGCCAGCAGGTCGGGAAACACTGAAGCTTTCTTT. It yields the protein CASRSGNTEAFF.

The sample holds one count of this clone. CDR3 residues: CASSARQGVRETQYF. The DNA of the CDR3 is TGTGCCAGCAGCGCACGACAGGGTGTAAGAGAGACCCAGTACTTC. The chain joins TRBV7-6 to TRBJ2-5; 7 bases align to TRBD1. CDR3 length: 15 residues. V was clipped by 5 bases and J by 4 bases; unmatched bases: 10. Germline values: CDR1 SGHVS, CDR2 FNYEAQ.

The chain is built from TRBV6-5 and TRBJ1-1; tentative D call: TRBD1 (6 bases). The CDR3 covers 15 residues. Trimming removed 5 bases at V and 1 base at J, with 14 bases between. Germline lookup yields CDR1 MNHEY and CDR2 SVGAGI. The CDR3 bases are TGTGCCAGCAGTCTTACAGGGATGGGGAACACTGAAGCTTTCTTT. It is translated as CASSLTGMGNTEAFF.

This clone was counted a few times. The rearrangement uses TRBV7-8 and TRBJ2-3; D is perhaps TRBD2 (6 bases). This CDR3 spans 15 amino acids. The V and J ends lost 5 bases and 3 bases respectively, with 15 bases between them. Per the germline V gene, CDR1 is SGHVS and CDR2 is FQNEAQ. The CDR3 protein is CASSPGGWWTDTQYF. The CDR3 DNA reads as TGTGCCAGCAGCCCCGGAGGGTGGTGGACAGATACGCAGTATTTT.